This TCR beta chain was profiled in a study of response to subunit inactivated influenza vaccine. TCRdb re-analysed the RT-PCR reads in MiXCR, keeping a single row per CDR3 protein. The sample has a few hundred thousand distinct CDR3 sequences; roughly 9.7% are singletons. The CDR3 is made up of 14 amino acids. Germline V lookup: CDR1 SEHNR, CDR2 FQNEAQ (reference sequence). Trimming cost V 5 bases and J 1 base, with 12 bases left between them. The rearrangement uses TRBV7-9 and TRBJ2-7, with D tentatively TRBD1 (6 bases). The receptor comes from a man aged 50 or older who received an inactivated influenza vaccine. The sample was PBMCs from blood, taken about 6 weeks after vaccination. The CDR3 sequence is CASSPRTESYEQYF. DNA for the CDR3: TGTGCCAGCAGCCCGCGGACAGAGTCCTACGAGCAGTACTTC.